The source of this T cell receptor beta chain is a study of PD-1 blockade in classical Hodgkin lymphoma. The CDR3 length is 15 residues. The V gene end was trimmed by 5 bases and the J gene end by 3 bases; junction bases not matched to a gene: 8. CDR1 and CDR2 (germline): SGHTA, FQGNSA. Relapse was seen in all patients after autologous stem cell transplantation, and brentuximab vedotin exposure was variable. As regards this clone: Its antigen remains unknown.

The study's findings and limits: Reports indicated that newly diagnosed patients had lower baseline TCR diversity than healthy donors did.

Data came from immunoSEQ multiplex PCR; TCRdb stores just in-frame clones and leaves some out. The sample yields about 43,000 clones, around three quarters seen once. This receptor was identified in a human donor with classical Hodgkin lymphoma. The rearrangement links TRBV7-2 to TRBJ2-7, with 9 bases identical to TRBD1. Sequencing was performed on peripheral blood mononuclear cells (PBMCs), taken before the second cycle of nivolumab. CDR3 protein: CASSLGSGQGYEQYF. The CDR3, as DNA: TGTGCCAGCAGCCTCGGATCGGGACAGGGCTACGAGCAGTACTTC.